These T cell receptor beta chains were read from a single sample in a study of blood T cell repertoires in COVID-19. Sequencing was performed with immunoSEQ multiplex PCR; in TCRdb, only in-frame clones are kept and a portion is missing. The top ten clones hold under 7.5% of a sample with around 170,000 clones, around 86% of them seen once. The sample was peripheral blood. Source of these receptors: a woman in her thirties or forties with acute or convalescent COVID-19. Both conserved end residues are part of each CDR3. The D gene is left open where the match is weak. Clone size appears in some rows only: once, few, many, or a class for an expanded clone.

V	size	J	D	DNA	CDR3
TRBV5-6	few	TRBJ1-1	TRBD1	TGTGCCAGCAGCAGACCGGACAGGGTCACTGAAGCTTTCTTT	CASSRPDRVTEAFF
TRBV24-1	NA	TRBJ1-2	TRBD1	TGTGCCACCAGTGACCGGGTTGGAGGGGGCGACTATGGCTACACCTTC	CATSDRVGGGDYGYTF
TRBV6-5	NA	TRBJ1-6	TRBD1	TGTGCCAGCAGTTCAGGGACAGAAGGCCCACCCCTCCACTTT	CASSSGTEGPPLHF
TRBV2	NA	TRBJ2-3	NA	TGTGCCAGCAGTGAAGCGGAGACGCAGTATTTT	CASSEAETQYF
TRBV5-1	NA	TRBJ2-3	TRBD1	TGCGCCAGCAGCCGCACTACAGGGGGCAGATCAACAGATACGCAGTATTTT	CASSRTTGGRSTDTQYF
TRBV11-2	NA	TRBJ2-4	TRBD2	TGTGCCAGCAGCTCCCTCGGGGGGGCCGTTACCAAAAACATTCAGTACTTC	CASSSLGGAVTKNIQYF
TRBV7-9	NA	TRBJ2-1	TRBD2	TGTGCCAGCAGCCCGGCACGGGGGGTTCACAATGAGCAGTTCTTC	CASSPARGVHNEQFF
TRBV4-1	NA	TRBJ1-6	NA	TGCGCCAGCAGCCAACTCGGACAGATAAATTCACCCCTCCACTTT	CASSQLGQINSPLHF
TRBV18	few	TRBJ1-2	TRBD1	TGTGCCAGCTCAATTCAGGGGGACTCTATCTATGGCTACACCTTC	CASSIQGDSIYGYTF
TRBV2	NA	TRBJ2-1	NA	TGTGCCAGCAGTGTCGTGGACACCCCCTACAATGAGCAGTTCTTC	CASSVVDTPYNEQFF
TRBV14	NA	TRBJ1-2	TRBD1	TGTGCCAGCAGCCAACCCAGACAGGGTACCTTGGACTATGGCTACACCTTC	CASSQPRQGTLDYGYTF
TRBV12-3/TRBV12-4	NA	TRBJ2-2	NA	TGTGCCAGCAAGCTAGAATCCGGGGAGCTGTTTTTT	CASKLESGELFF
TRBV28	few	TRBJ1-5	NA	TGTGCCAGCACCCCGGACAGTCTCCTTAGCAATCAGCCCCAGCATTTT	CASTPDSLLSNQPQHF
TRBV10-3	NA	TRBJ1-3	TRBD1	TGTGCCATCAGGGCGACAGGGAATGGAAACACCATATATTTT	CAIRATGNGNTIYF
TRBV19	NA	TRBJ1-4	TRBD1	TGTGCCAGTACCGACAGGGGGTTACTGTTTTTT	CASTDRGLLFF
TRBV11-2	NA	TRBJ2-2	NA	TGTGCCAGCAGCTCGACACTAGGCGGGGAGCTGTTTTTT	CASSSTLGGELFF
TRBV2	NA	TRBJ1-1	NA	TGTGCCAGCAGAGGGGATTTGAACACTGAAGCTTTCTTT	CASRGDLNTEAFF
TRBV18	NA	TRBJ2-7	TRBD2	TGTGCCAGCTCACCGACTAGCGGGGGGGTCTACGAGCAGTACTTC	CASSPTSGGVYEQYF
TRBV5-1	NA	TRBJ2-1	TRBD2	TGCGCCAGCAGCTTATGGAGCGGGGGGCCGAACAATGAGCAGTTCTTC	CASSLWSGGPNNEQFF
TRBV24-1	NA	TRBJ1-5	NA	TGTGCCACCAGTGACCCTGGGGGGACTGATCAGCCCCAGCATTTT	CATSDPGGTDQPQHF
TRBV6-5	NA	TRBJ2-1	TRBD1	TGTGCCAGCAGTAACCGGGACAGGGGGGATAATGAGCAGTTCTTC	CASSNRDRGDNEQFF
TRBV11-2	NA	TRBJ2-1	NA	TGTGCCAGCAGCCGCGACAGAGACAATGAGCAGTTCTTC	CASSRDRDNEQFF
TRBV7-2	NA	TRBJ1-1	NA	TGTGCCAGCAGCTTAGAGTTTGGGAGGGGCACTGAAGCTTTCTTT	CASSLEFGRGTEAFF
TRBV9	NA	TRBJ2-3	NA	TGTGCCAGCAGCGTAGGAGAAACTCCCACAGATACGCAGTATTTT	CASSVGETPTDTQYF
TRBV24-1	NA	TRBJ1-5	NA	TGTGCCACCAGTGACAGGGAGGGTCAGCCCCAGCATTTT	CATSDREGQPQHF
TRBV7-2	NA	TRBJ2-7	TRBD2	TGTGCCAGCAGCTCCAGCAGCTCCCCTTCTAGCGGGGCCTGGGAGCAGTACTTC	CASSSSSSPSSGAWEQYF
TRBV6-1	NA	TRBJ2-7	NA	TGTGCCAGCAGTGATTACATCAGCTCCTACGAGCAGTACTTC	CASSDYISSYEQYF
TRBV18	NA	TRBJ2-1	TRBD2	TGTGCCAGCTCACCCTCAAAGGGACTAGCGGACGTTTCCTACAATGAGCAGTTCTTC	CASSPSKGLADVSYNEQFF
TRBV6-5	once	TRBJ1-4	TRBD1	TGTGCCAGCAGTTACTCGAGAAGGGGGCGCAGTGAAAAACTGTTTTTT	CASSYSRRGRSEKLFF
TRBV27	NA	TRBJ1-2	NA	TGTGCCAGCAGTCTCAAAACGGGCTATGGCTACACCTTC	CASSLKTGYGYTF
TRBV15	NA	TRBJ1-2	NA	TGTGCCACCAGCGACCAGGGCGAAGGCTACACCTTC	CATSDQGEGYTF
TRBV11-2	NA	TRBJ1-4	TRBD1	TGTGCCAGCAGCCACTATATACGAGGGACAGTAAAGAATGAAAAACTGTTTTTT	CASSHYIRGTVKNEKLFF
TRBV18	NA	TRBJ2-7	NA	TGTGCCAGCTCACACTCAAACAGGGTTGACTACGAGCAGTACTTC	CASSHSNRVDYEQYF
TRBV24-1	NA	TRBJ1-5	TRBD1	TGTGCCACCCAGCCTTCGACAGGGGACAATCAGCCCCAGCATTTT	CATQPSTGDNQPQHF
TRBV5-4	NA	TRBJ2-1	TRBD2	TGTGCCGGTCGTGGGGGGGAGACAAATGAGCAGTTCTTC	CAGRGGETNEQFF
TRBV21-1	NA	TRBJ1-5	NA	TGTGCCAGCAGACCGGTCAGGGGTAGTAGGGATAGCAATCAGCCCCAGCATTTT	CASRPVRGSRDSNQPQHF
TRBV6-5	NA	TRBJ1-1	NA	TGTGCCAGCAGGACTGGAGGGACTGAAGCTTTCTTT	CASRTGGTEAFF
TRBV10-2	NA	TRBJ2-5	NA	TGCGCCAGCAGTGAGGCTAGTAGGCAGACCCAGTACTTC	CASSEASRQTQYF
TRBV19	NA	TRBJ2-1	NA	TGTGCCAGTAGTCCGGGACTTATCAATGAGCAGTTCTTC	CASSPGLINEQFF
TRBV5-4	NA	TRBJ2-5	TRBD1	TGTGCCAGCAGCTTGAGCGGACAGGGGGCGGGGGAGACCCAGTACTTC	CASSLSGQGAGETQYF
TRBV7-2	NA	TRBJ1-2	TRBD1	TGTGCCAGCAGCTTCAGACAGGGGGCTCGAGGCTACACCTTC	CASSFRQGARGYTF
TRBV25-1	NA	TRBJ1-2	TRBD1	TGTGCCAGCAGTGAGGCGGGACAGGTTCGTGGCTACACCTTC	CASSEAGQVRGYTF
TRBV7-2	NA	TRBJ1-4	TRBD1	TGTGCCAGCAGCTTAACCGGGACAGGGGGGGAAAAACTGTTTTTT	CASSLTGTGGEKLFF
TRBV19	NA	TRBJ1-2	NA	TGTGCCAGTAGTCCTGGAGGGGTTGCTAACTATGGCTACACCTTC	CASSPGGVANYGYTF
TRBV28	NA	TRBJ1-4	TRBD1	TGTGCCATCGCGTCGATATCTACGGGACAGGAAGATGAAAAACTGTTTTTT	CAIASISTGQEDEKLFF
TRBV27	NA	TRBJ2-7	NA	TGTGCCAGCAGGGTTGCGGCCGCCTACGAGCAGTACTTC	CASRVAAAYEQYF
TRBV23-1	NA	TRBJ1-4	NA	TGCGCCAGCAGTCAGCCACAGGAGGGCCATGAAAAACTGTTTTTT	CASSQPQEGHEKLFF
TRBV2	NA	TRBJ2-1	NA	TGTGCCAGCAGTGGAATGGGGAGCTCCTACAATGAGCAGTTCTTC	CASSGMGSSYNEQFF
TRBV7-9	NA	TRBJ1-2	NA	TGTGCCAGCATCCAGGGTGGATTCTACACCTTC	CASIQGGFYTF
TRBV28	NA	TRBJ1-2	TRBD1	TGTGCCAGCAGTTTCGCAGGGGGCAGCGGCTACACCTTC	CASSFAGGSGYTF
TRBV30	NA	TRBJ2-7	NA	TGTGCCTCCTCAGGAATGGGTCCCTACGAGCAGTACTTC	CASSGMGPYEQYF
TRBV13	NA	TRBJ1-1	TRBD1	TGTGCCAGCAGCTTGAGGGGGCAGGTAACTGAAGCTTTCTTT	CASSLRGQVTEAFF
TRBV27	NA	TRBJ1-3	NA	TGTGCCAGCAAACTGGCGGCGGGAAACACCATATATTTT	CASKLAAGNTIYF
TRBV7-2	NA	TRBJ2-5	NA	TGTGCCAGCAGCTTAGGGGCAGGGGAGACCCAGTACTTC	CASSLGAGETQYF
TRBV5-1	few	TRBJ1-1	TRBD1	TGCGCCAGCAGCTTTGGGAACCCCGGGACAGGGTTAGGCTGGAGCACTGAAGCTTTCTTT	CASSFGNPGTGLGWSTEAFF
TRBV18	NA	TRBJ1-5	NA	TGTGCCAGCTCACCACTGGTTGGACAGCAGCCCCAGCATTTT	CASSPLVGQQPQHF
TRBV7-3	few	TRBJ2-2	TRBD2	TGTGCCAGCAGCTTAAGGGGGGGACTGGCCCAGGAGCTGTTTTTT	CASSLRGGLAQELFF
TRBV9	NA	TRBJ1-2	NA	TGTGCCAGCAGAGGAGACCCGGGGAACTATGGCTACACCTTC	CASRGDPGNYGYTF
TRBV6-6	NA	TRBJ2-1	TRBD1	TGTGCCAGCAGTTGGACAGGGGATGAGCAGTTCTTC	CASSWTGDEQFF
TRBV2	NA	TRBJ1-2	TRBD1	TGTGCCGTAACAGGGGGCCCCCCCTATGGCTACACCTTC	CAVTGGPPYGYTF